What follows describes a single T cell receptor beta chain. In the authors' methods: How many nucleated cells were present was estimated from reference gene primer amplification. Profiling relied on immunoSEQ multiplex PCR, and the TCRdb table lists in-frame clones only, not all of them. For V, J and clone size, that table is used; D and trimming come from the DNA. This table holds 90,000 to 130,000 clones, more than 75% found once. The CDR3 spans 13 residues. Trimming removed 5 bases from V and 9 bases from J, with 16 bases in between. The data belong to a study of blood T cell repertoires in COVID-19.

The source material was peripheral blood. The clonotype comes from a man aged 40-50 years with acute or convalescent COVID-19. This chain connects TRBV12-3 or TRBV12-4 to TRBJ2-5; D is possibly TRBD2 (5 bases). CDR3 in amino acids: CASSPGPPGAQYF. DNA for the CDR3: TGTGCCAGCAGTCCCGGGCCACCCGGGGCCCAGTACTTC.